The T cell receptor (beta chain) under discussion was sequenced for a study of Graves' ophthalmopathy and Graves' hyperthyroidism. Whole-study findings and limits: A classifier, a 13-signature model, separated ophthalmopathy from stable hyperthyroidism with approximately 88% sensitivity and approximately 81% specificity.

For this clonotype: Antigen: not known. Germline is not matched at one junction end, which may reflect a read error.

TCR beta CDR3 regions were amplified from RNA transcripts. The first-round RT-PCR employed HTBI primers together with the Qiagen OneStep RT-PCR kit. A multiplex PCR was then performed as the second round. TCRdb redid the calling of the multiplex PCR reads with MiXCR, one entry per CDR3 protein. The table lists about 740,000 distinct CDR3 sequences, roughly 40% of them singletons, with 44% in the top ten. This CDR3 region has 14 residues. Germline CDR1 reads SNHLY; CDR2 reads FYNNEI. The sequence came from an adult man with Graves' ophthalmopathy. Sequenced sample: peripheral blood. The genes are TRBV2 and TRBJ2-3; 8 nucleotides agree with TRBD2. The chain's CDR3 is CAISERTSYDTQYF. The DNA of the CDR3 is TGTGCCATCAGTGAACGGACTAGCTATGATACGCAGTATTTT.